The 26 T cell receptor beta chains listed next were all sequenced from one sample in a study of T-cell reconstitution after alpha-beta-depleted transplantation in children. Preparation of the TCRbeta library used unique molecular identifiers. Via MiXCR, TCRdb re-called the PCR reads, giving one row per CDR3 protein. This sample has 670,000 or so distinct CDR3 sequences, with less than 15% found just once. Sequencing used PBMCs, obtained before TCRalphabeta/CD19-depleted stem cell transplant. The receptors originated from a girl aged 2 to 10 with congenital amegakaryocytic thrombocytopenia, due to receive a stem cell transplant.

Only a few counts were recorded for this clonotype. CDR3 in DNA: TGTGCCAGCAGTTTATTTTTTTCGGCTAGCGGCTCGACGTCTTACTTC. Protein sequence: CASSLFFSASGSTSYF. The rearrangement joins TRBV28 to TRBJ2-5; 7 bases align to TRBD2. After removal of 1 base from V and 14 bases from J, the junction contained 19 bases not matched to a gene. Germline values: CDR1 MDHEN, CDR2 SYDVKM. This CDR3 is built from 16 residues.

This clonotype was counted at least ten times. This chain uses TRBV29-1 with TRBJ2-7, with 8 bases matching TRBD1. V dropped 6 bases and J dropped 3; count of bases not matched to a gene: 10. The CDR3 length is 14 residues. Germline V gene lookup returns CDR1 SQVTM and CDR2 ANQGSEA. DNA of the CDR3: TGCAGCGTGACAGGGGTCGGGGGACTCTACGAGCAGTACTTC. Translated: CSVTGVGGLYEQYF.

This clonotype was picked up many times. V usage is TRBV29-1 and J usage is TRBJ2-1; TRBD1 aligns across 7 bases. CDR1 is SQVTM and CDR2 is ANQGSEA in the germline V gene. The CDR3 spans 12 residues. CDR3 protein: CSGQEDSNEQFF. The CDR3 nucleotides read TGCAGTGGACAGGAGGATTCAAATGAGCAGTTCTTC.

This clonotype was seen ten or more times. The rearrangement joins TRBV20-1 to TRBJ2-1; TRBD2 matches at 13 bases. Germline-derived CDR1 and CDR2 are DFQATT and SNEGSKA (reference sequence). Unmatched junction bases numbered 3, after V lost 6 bases and J lost 7 bases. The CDR3 runs 13 residues. CDR3 nucleotides: TGCAGTGCCGCGACTAGCGGGAGGAATGAGCAGTTCTTC. This sequence encodes CSAATSGRNEQFF.

The V gene is TRBV29-1, the J gene TRBJ2-1, with TRBD2 identical over 10 bases. CDR3 length: 16 residues. After removal of 0 bases from V and 6 bases from J, the junction contained 8 bases not matched to a gene. CDR1 and CDR2 (germline): SQVTM, ANQGSEA. CDR3 in amino acids: CSVEDRVGLASNEQFF. CDR3 coding DNA: TGCAGCGTTGAAGATCGGGTGGGACTAGCGAGCAATGAGCAGTTCTTC.

V and J are TRBV27 and TRBJ1-1; 8 positions match TRBD1. Losses at the gene ends were 8 bases for V and 0 bases for J; bases not matched to a gene: 17. The CDR3 runs 18 residues. CDR1 and CDR2 from the germline V gene are MNHEY and SMNVEV (reference sequence). CDR3 in amino acids: CASRSGTGRGLMNTEAFF. In nucleotides, the CDR3 is TGTGCCAGCCGTTCCGGGACAGGCCGTGGGCTTATGAACACTGAAGCTTTCTTT.

Remarks on this clonotype: One end of the junction does not line up with germline, which may come from a read error. This chain links TRBV20-1 with TRBJ1-1, with no clear D. The length of the CDR3 is 17 residues. Germline values: CDR1 DFQATT, CDR2 SNEGSKA (reference sequence). The CDR3 DNA is TGCTGTGCTAGAGTCCTCCCCTCGTTCCGGGGTTACACTGAAGCTTTCTTT. Translated, it gives CCARVLPSFRGYTEAFF.

This clonotype was seen a handful of times. V is TRBV5-1 and J is TRBJ2-2; D remains ambiguous. This CDR3 spans 15 amino acids. The germline CDR1 and CDR2 sequences are SGHRS and YFSETQ. Trimming removed 2 bases at V and 4 bases at J, with 12 bases between. Here the CDR3 DNA reads TGCGCCAGCAGCTTCAGGCAAGCCTTCACCGGGGAGCTGTTTTTT. Translating it yields CASSFRQAFTGELFF.

This clonotype was recorded once. The V and J genes are TRBV5-5 and TRBJ1-6; D not certain. Trimming pared 0 bases from V and 10 bases from J, leaving 17 bases between. Germline loops: CDR1 SGHKS, CDR2 YYEKEE (reference sequence). CDR3 length: 16 residues. The CDR3 DNA is TGTGCCAGCAGCTTGGAGACGAGTATCGGAGGATCACCCCTCCACTTT. Its translation: CASSLETSIGGSPLHF.

This clonotype was seen ten or more times. This chain uses TRBV27 with TRBJ2-7, with D hard to call. Germline V gene lookup returns CDR1 MNHEY and CDR2 SMNVEV (reference sequence). The V gene lost 4 bases and the J gene lost 4 bases, with 14 bases spanning the gap. The CDR3 loop spans 14 amino acids. Here the CDR3 reads CASSYGPVSYEQYF. The CDR3 bases are TGTGCCAGCAGTTATGGGCCGGTATCTTACGAGCAGTACTTC.

The V call is TRBV7-9, the J call TRBJ2-7; 10 nucleotides line up with TRBD1. Germline assignment: CDR1 SEHNR and CDR2 FQNEAQ (reference sequence). V lost 4 bases, J lost 3 bases, and 6 bases stayed unmatched. This CDR3 is 15 amino acids long. In DNA, the CDR3 is TGTGCCAGCAGCTCCGGGACAGGGGTTTTCTACGAGCAGTACTTC. It is translated as CASSSGTGVFYEQYF. Full variable domain (outside the CDR3, taken from reference TRBV7-9 and TRBJ2-7): DTGVSQNPRHKITKRGQNVTFRCDPISEHNRLYWYRQTLGQGPEFLTYFQNEAQLEKSRLLSDRFSAERPKGSFSTLEIQRTEQGDSAMYLCASSSGTGVFYEQYFGPGTRLTVT.

Here the CDR3 reads CAWSGLAGVEQFF. The CDR3 DNA follows: TGTGCCTGGAGTGGTCTAGCGGGAGTTGAGCAGTTCTTC. V is TRBV30 and J is TRBJ2-1; 10 bases are a match to TRBD2. Germline V lookup: CDR1 GTSNPN, CDR2 SVGIG (reference sequence). Trimming took 1 base from V and 9 from J; bases not matched to a gene: 3. CDR3 length equals 13 residues.

Many counts were recorded for this clonotype. V and J are TRBV11-2 and TRBJ2-6; possible D gene TRBD1, 5 bases. V lost 5 bases, J lost 8 bases, and 13 bases lay in between. The CDR3 totals 14 residues. Germline V gene sequence: CDR1 SGHAT, CDR2 FQNNGV. CDR3 residues: CASSTYRKPNVLTF. For the CDR3, the DNA is TGTGCCAGCAGCACCTACAGGAAGCCCAACGTCCTGACTTTC.

This clonotype has ten or more counts. V and J are TRBV20-1 and TRBJ1-5, with D perhaps matching TRBD1 (5 bases). Trimming shortened V by 2 bases and J by 3 bases, and 17 bases separated the two germline ends. The CDR3 is made up of 16 amino acids. The germline gives CDR1 DFQATT, CDR2 SNEGSKA (reference sequence). DNA for the CDR3: TGCAGTGCTAGATCTGAAAACGGGGCCCACAATCAGCCCCAGCATTTT. It codes for CSARSENGAHNQPQHF.

This clonotype came up a few times. The V and J genes are TRBV7-2 and TRBJ2-4; D is possibly TRBD1 (5 bases). Germline V gene sequence: CDR1 SGHTA, CDR2 FQGNSA. Trimming shortened V by 1 base and J by 3 bases, and 16 bases separated the two germline ends. The CDR3 spans 17 residues. CDR3 DNA sequence: TGTGCCAGCAGCTTAGGAGCGCGGACATCCCTCAAAAACATTCAGTACTTC. Encoded protein: CASSLGARTSLKNIQYF.

The rearrangement links TRBV5-1 to TRBJ2-2; a weak D match, TRBD2 (6 bases). V was shortened by 0 bases and J by 1 base, with 10 bases between the two germline ends. CDR1 SGHRS and CDR2 YFSETQ come from the germline V gene. CDR3 length: 16 amino acids. This CDR3 is CASSLDSGRNTGELFF. CDR3 DNA: TGCGCCAGCAGCTTGGATAGCGGAAGGAACACCGGGGAGCTGTTTTTT.

This chain uses TRBV15 with TRBJ2-3; D may be TRBD1 (6 bases). V shed 0 bases and J shed 4 bases, with 8 bases lying between them. Germline CDR1 reads LNHNV; CDR2 reads YYDKDF (reference sequence). The CDR3 loop spans 14 amino acids. CDR3: CATSRDWGPDTQYF. The CDR3 nucleotides are TGTGCCACCAGCAGAGATTGGGGGCCAGATACGCAGTATTTT.

This clonotype was seen repeatedly, ten times or more. This sequence joins TRBV5-4 and TRBJ2-2; 8 bases line up with TRBD1. CDR1 SGHNT and CDR2 YYREEE come from the germline V gene (reference sequence). The CDR3 is 16 residues long. Losses at the gene ends were 5 bases for V and 3 bases for J; bases not matched to a gene: 9. CDR3 loop: CASSRTGKLDTGELFF. The DNA of the CDR3 is TGTGCCAGCAGTAGGACAGGGAAACTAGACACCGGGGAGCTGTTTTTT.

The sample holds many counts of this clonotype. V and J are TRBV20-1 and TRBJ2-1; the match to TRBD2 covers 8 bases. V shed 1 base, J shed 4 bases, and the junction held 9 bases outside the gene matches. Germline CDR1 is DFQATT and CDR2 is SNEGSKA (reference sequence). CDR3 length: 16 residues. CDR3 nucleotides: TGCAGTGCTAGAGTTCGTAGGCTAGCGGGTTACAATGAGCAGTTCTTC. It codes for CSARVRRLAGYNEQFF.

There are many counts of this clonotype. The rearrangement links TRBV29-1 to TRBJ2-1; either TRBD1 or TRBD2 may fit D (5 bases each). The CDR3 is made up of 10 amino acids. Germline lookup yields CDR1 SQVTM and CDR2 ANQGSEA. V lost 5 bases, J lost 10 bases, and 9 bases lay in between. CDR3: CSVPGREQFF. The CDR3 nucleotides read TGCAGCGTTCCGGGGCGGGAGCAGTTCTTC.

The table lists this clonotype with a few counts. This rearrangement joins TRBV4-1 to TRBJ2-7; no firm D call. The germline V gene has CDR1 MGHRA and CDR2 YSYEKL. The CDR3 consists of 14 residues. The V and J ends lost 2 bases and 4 bases respectively, with 12 bases between them. CDR3 residues: CASSQIPHEYEQYF. The CDR3 DNA is TGCGCCAGCAGCCAAATCCCTCATGAGTACGAGCAGTACTTC.

V gene TRBV18 combines with J gene TRBJ2-5; D is perhaps TRBD2 (6 bases). Looked up from germline, CDR1 is KGHSH and CDR2 is LQKENI. The CDR3 extends over 15 amino acids. V lost 2 bases to trimming and J lost 5 bases, with 15 bases between them. The CDR3 sequence is CASSPERESRETQYF. DNA for the CDR3: TGTGCCAGCTCACCAGAACGGGAGTCTCGGGAGACCCAGTACTTC.

Regarding this clonotype: A much larger clone differs by one base, so this may be a read error. The chain employs TRBV29-1 and TRBJ2-3; D remains ambiguous. CDR3 length: 12 residues. The germline V gene has CDR1 SQVTM and CDR2 ANQGSEA. Trimming removed 4 bases from V and 1 base from J, with 6 bases in between. The CDR3 DNA reads as TGCAGCGTTGTGGGGTGCACAGATACGCAGTATTTT. Residues: CSVVGCTDTQYF.

This clonotype appeared many times. V and J are TRBV5-1 and TRBJ1-1; the D gene is possibly TRBD1 (6 bases). CDR1 SGHRS and CDR2 YFSETQ come from the germline V gene. The CDR3 length is 14 residues. Trimming cost V 4 bases and J 5 bases, with 15 bases left between them. CDR3 region: CASSPDGGRTEAFF. CDR3 nucleotides: TGCGCCAGCAGCCCGGACGGGGGCCGGACTGAAGCTTTCTTT.

The chain links TRBV18 to TRBJ2-5; TRBD1 matches at 9 bases. The CDR3 has 14 residues. Trimming at V came to 3 bases and at J to 6 bases, leaving 5 bases not matched to a gene. The germline V gene encodes CDR1 KGHSH and CDR2 LQKENI. CDR3 amino acids: CASSPPQGAKTQYF. DNA of the CDR3: TGTGCCAGCTCACCTCCACAGGGGGCGAAGACCCAGTACTTC.

This clonotype occurred many times. The gene calls are TRBV12-3 or TRBV12-4 and TRBJ1-1; D is undetermined. This CDR3 contains 11 residues. Trimming shortened V by 5 bases and J by 1 base, and 2 bases separated the two germline ends. The CDR3 sequence: CASSTNTEAFF. CDR3 nucleotide sequence: TGTGCCAGCAGTACGAACACTGAAGCTTTCTTT.